Given below is one T cell receptor (beta chain) in context. The antigen remains undetermined. The record originates from a study of cytomegalovirus exposure and HLA in healthy donors. The PCR contained 60 Vbeta and 13 Jbeta primers. The data were produced by immunoSEQ multiplex PCR, yet TCRdb's version contains in-frame clones alone and is incomplete. The repertoire holds about 110,000 clones, with less than 85% as singletons. This CDR3 contains 14 residues. From germline, CDR1 is LGHNA and CDR2 YSLEER. V lost 0 bases, J lost 4 bases, and 6 bases lay in between. Study results and limitations: Based on reports, TCR beta sequences accurately predicted HLA-A and HLA-B alleles for most subjects. CMV serostatus stood as the only immune exposure information on hand.

The sequence was collected from a man aged 60 to 69 in good health and CMV-seronegative. The sequenced sample was PBMCs. This chain joins TRBV4-3 and TRBJ2-2; D not certain. The CDR3 nucleotides are TGCGCCAGCAGCCAAGAGTTTATCACCGGGGAGCTGTTTTTT. It encodes CASSQEFITGELFF.